This is a list of T cell receptor beta chains from one sample in a study of blood T cell repertoires in COVID-19. Generated by immunoSEQ multiplex PCR, the TCRdb table keeps only in-frame clones and is missing some. The data hold 300,000 to 500,000 clones, with around nine tenths observed a single time. The specimen sequenced was PBMCs or T cells enriched from blood (not recorded which). Receptors were obtained from a woman aged 30 to 39 with acute COVID-19. Each CDR3 is given with its conserved first and last residue. The D gene is left open where the match is weak. Size values are once, few and many counts, or a class for expanded clones, and some rows have none.

>TRBJ1-2|few|TRBD1|TRBV10-3
CAITPEGTGNYGYTF
TGTGCCATCACCCCGGAAGGGACAGGGAACTATGGCTACACCTTC
>TRBJ2-5|.|.|TRBV15
CATSAVNERRGETQYF
TGTGCCACCAGCGCAGTAAACGAGAGGAGGGGAGAGACCCAGTACTTC
>TRBJ1-2|.|.|TRBV6-4
CASSLRESPSLNYGYTF
TGTGCCAGCAGTTTGAGGGAGAGTCCCAGCCTTAACTATGGCTACACCTTC
>TRBJ2-3|.|TRBD1|TRBV27
CASSIRQGRSTDTQYF
TGTGCCAGCAGTATTCGACAGGGAAGGTCCACAGATACGCAGTATTTT
>TRBJ1-3|.|TRBD1|TRBV20-1
CSASSRTGGSGNTIYF
TGCAGTGCTAGTTCTCGGACAGGAGGATCTGGAAACACCATATATTTT
>TRBJ1-2|.|.|TRBV18
CASSPSTERLYGYTF
TGTGCCAGCTCACCTTCGACAGAAAGATTATATGGCTACACCTTC
>TRBJ1-1|.|.|TRBV5-1
CASSADRRNTEAFF
TGCGCCAGCAGCGCAGACAGAAGGAACACTGAAGCTTTCTTT
>TRBJ1-2|.|TRBD1|TRBV19
CASSPYGTGNDGYTF
TGTGCCAGTAGTCCATACGGGACAGGGAATGACGGCTACACCTTC
>TRBJ2-5|.|.|TRBV11-1
CASSLHSKETQYF
TGTGCCAGCAGCTTACACAGTAAAGAGACCCAGTACTTC
>TRBJ1-2|.|.|TRBV6-2/TRBV6-3
CASSYSGRGYGYTF
TGTGCCAGCAGTTACTCGGGGAGAGGTTACGGCTACACCTTC
>TRBJ1-4|.|TRBD1|TRBV5-5
CASSQPDRGSEKLFF
TGTGCCAGCAGCCAACCGGACAGGGGAAGTGAAAAACTGTTTTTT
>TRBJ2-2|.|TRBD2|TRBV5-1
CASSLGLAGAANTGELFF
TGCGCCAGCAGCTTGGGGCTAGCGGGGGCCGCGAACACCGGGGAGCTGTTTTTT
>TRBJ2-7|.|.|TRBV10-3
CAISQGVGEQYF
TGTGCCATCAGCCAAGGGGTTGGCGAGCAGTACTTC
>TRBJ1-3|.|.|TRBV5-6
CASSLLFDTIYF
TGTGCCAGCAGCTTGTTATTTGACACCATATATTTT
>TRBJ2-3|.|TRBD1|TRBV19
CASTRQGGNTDTQYF
TGTGCCAGTACCCGACAGGGGGGGAACACAGATACGCAGTATTTT
>TRBJ1-6|.|.|TRBV2
CASSPPVYLNSPLHF
TGTGCCAGCAGTCCCCCGGTTTACTTGAATTCACCCCTCCACTTT
>TRBJ2-1|.|TRBD2|TRBV13
CASSLEYGGNEQFF
TGTGCCAGCAGCTTAGAATACGGGGGGAATGAGCAGTTCTTC
>TRBJ2-3|.|.|TRBV7-3
CASSPGGTDTQYF
TGTGCCAGCAGCCCCGGGGGCACAGATACGCAGTATTTT
>TRBJ1-1|.|TRBD1|TRBV19
CASSVTGKSTEAFF
TGTGCCAGTAGTGTGACAGGGAAATCCACTGAAGCTTTCTTT
>TRBJ1-1|once|TRBD1|TRBV24-1
CATSDGDSGQEAFF
TGTGCCACCAGTGACGGGGACAGCGGGCAGGAAGCTTTCTTT
>TRBJ2-7|once|.|TRBV7-3
CASSLRPELDTQYF
TGTGCCAGCAGCCTTCGACCAGAATTGGACACGCAGTACTTC
>TRBJ2-1|.|TRBD2|TRBV7-3
CASSLTTTLAGATEQFF
TGTGCCAGCAGCTTAACTACAACACTAGCGGGGGCCACTGAGCAGTTCTTC
>TRBJ1-1|few|TRBD1|TRBV12-5
CASGPGQGPWTEAFF
TGTGCTAGTGGTCCCGGACAGGGACCGTGGACTGAAGCTTTCTTT
>TRBJ2-7|.|TRBD1|TRBV3-1/TRBV3-2
CASRPDRERSYEQYF
TGTGCTAGCAGACCAGACAGGGAGAGATCCTACGAGCAGTACTTC
>TRBJ2-5|.|TRBD2|TRBV5-1
CASSLPSGPQETQYF
TGCGCCAGCAGCTTGCCTAGCGGGCCGCAAGAGACCCAGTACTTC
>TRBJ1-4|.|.|TRBV7-9
CASRREGVGEKLFF
TGTGCCAGCAGGCGCGAAGGGGTGGGTGAAAAACTGTTTTTT
>TRBJ2-7|.|.|TRBV12-3/TRBV12-4
CASSTTTGKPNF
TGTGCCAGCAGTACAACTACCGGGAAGCCGAACTTC
>TRBJ2-1|.|.|TRBV5-1
CASSLVSASSYNEQFF
TGCGCCAGCAGCTTGGTCAGCGCGAGCTCCTACAATGAGCAGTTCTTC
>TRBJ2-7|.|.|TRBV25-1
CASSNTGSRDGFYEQYF
TGTGCCAGCAGCAATACAGGGTCCCGGGATGGTTTCTACGAGCAGTACTTC
>TRBJ1-1|.|.|TRBV6-5
CASSSTGYPEAFF
TGTGCCAGCAGTTCTACAGGTTATCCTGAAGCTTTCTTT
>TRBJ1-2|few|TRBD1|TRBV24-1
CATSDYGQGSGYTF
TGTGCCACCAGTGATTACGGACAGGGAAGTGGCTACACCTTC
>TRBJ2-2|once|TRBD1|TRBV25-1
CASSGGTGVTGELFF
TGTGCCAGCAGTGGTGGGACAGGGGTCACCGGGGAGCTGTTTTTT
>TRBJ2-3|.|.|TRBV9
CASSGGQGRTDTQYF
TGTGCCAGCAGCGGGGGTCAGGGCAGAACAGATACGCAGTATTTT
>TRBJ1-6|once|TRBD1|TRBV6-1
CASSARRLSNRGGNSPLHF
TGTGCCAGCAGTGCTCGCCGGTTATCCAACAGGGGAGGAAATTCACCCCTCCACTTT
>TRBJ1-6|.|.|TRBV19
CASSAREAGLSPLHF
TGTGCCAGTAGTGCCCGGGAGGCCGGACTTTCACCCCTCCACTTT